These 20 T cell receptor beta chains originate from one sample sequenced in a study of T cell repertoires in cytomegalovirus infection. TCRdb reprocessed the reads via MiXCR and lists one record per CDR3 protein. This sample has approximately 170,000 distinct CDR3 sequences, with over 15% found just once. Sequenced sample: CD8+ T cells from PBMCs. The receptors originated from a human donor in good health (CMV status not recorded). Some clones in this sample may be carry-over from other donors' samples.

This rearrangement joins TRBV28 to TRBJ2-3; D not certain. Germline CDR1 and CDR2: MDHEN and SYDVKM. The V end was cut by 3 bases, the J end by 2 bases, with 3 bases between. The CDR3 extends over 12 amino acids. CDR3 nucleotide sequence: TGTGCCAGCAGTTTCATCACAGATACGCAGTATTTT. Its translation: CASSFITDTQYF. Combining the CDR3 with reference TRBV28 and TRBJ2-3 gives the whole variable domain DVKVTQSSRYLVKRTGEKVFLECVQDMDHENMFWYRQDPGLGLRLIYFSYDVKMKEKGDIPEGYSVSREKKERFSLILESASTNQTSMYLCASSFITDTQYFGPGTRLTVL.

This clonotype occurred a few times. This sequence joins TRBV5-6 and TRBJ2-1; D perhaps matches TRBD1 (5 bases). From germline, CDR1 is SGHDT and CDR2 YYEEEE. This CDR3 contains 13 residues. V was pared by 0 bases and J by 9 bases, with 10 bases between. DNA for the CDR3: TGTGCCAGCAGCTTGGATGCAGGGTTTGAGCAGTTCTTC. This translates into CASSLDAGFEQFF.

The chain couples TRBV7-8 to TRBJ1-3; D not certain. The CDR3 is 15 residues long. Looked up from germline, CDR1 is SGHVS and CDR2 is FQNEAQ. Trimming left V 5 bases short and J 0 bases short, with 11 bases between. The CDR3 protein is CASSHGPSSGNTIYF. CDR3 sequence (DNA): TGTGCCAGCAGCCACGGACCGAGCTCTGGAAACACCATATATTTT.

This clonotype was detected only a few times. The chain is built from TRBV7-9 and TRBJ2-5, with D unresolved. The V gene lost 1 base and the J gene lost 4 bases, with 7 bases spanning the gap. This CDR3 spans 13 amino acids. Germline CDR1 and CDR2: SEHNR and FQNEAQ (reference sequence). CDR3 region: CASSLGLPETQYF. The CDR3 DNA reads TGTGCCAGCAGCTTAGGATTGCCAGAGACCCAGTACTTC. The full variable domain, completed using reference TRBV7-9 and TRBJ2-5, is DTGVSQNPRHKITKRGQNVTFRCDPISEHNRLYWYRQTLGQGPEFLTYFQNEAQLEKSRLLSDRFSAERPKGSFSTLEIQRTEQGDSAMYLCASSLGLPETQYFGPGTRLLVL.

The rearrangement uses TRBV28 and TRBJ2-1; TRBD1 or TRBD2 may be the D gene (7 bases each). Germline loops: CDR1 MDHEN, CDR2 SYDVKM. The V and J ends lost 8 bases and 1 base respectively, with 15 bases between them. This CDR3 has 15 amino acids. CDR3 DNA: TGTGCCAGCTTGAGGGGGCGGGAGTCCTACAATGAGCAGTTCTTC. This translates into CASLRGRESYNEQFF. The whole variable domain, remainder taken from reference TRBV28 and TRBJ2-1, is DVKVTQSSRYLVKRTGEKVFLECVQDMDHENMFWYRQDPGLGLRLIYFSYDVKMKEKGDIPEGYSVSREKKERFSLILESASTNQTSMYLCASLRGRESYNEQFFGPGTRLTVL.

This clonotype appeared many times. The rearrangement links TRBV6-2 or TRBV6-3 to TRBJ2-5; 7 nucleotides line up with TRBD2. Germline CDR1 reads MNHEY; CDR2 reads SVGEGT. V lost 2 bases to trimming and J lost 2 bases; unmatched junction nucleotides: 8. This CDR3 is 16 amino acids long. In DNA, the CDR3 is TGTGCCAGCAGTTACGCGGGAGAAGAGGAGCAAGAGACCCAGTACTTC. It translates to CASSYAGEEEQETQYF.

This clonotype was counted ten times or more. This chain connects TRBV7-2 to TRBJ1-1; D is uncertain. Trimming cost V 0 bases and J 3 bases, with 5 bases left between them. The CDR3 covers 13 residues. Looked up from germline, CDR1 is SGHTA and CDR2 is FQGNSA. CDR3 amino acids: CASSLAEYTEAFF. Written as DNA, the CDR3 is TGTGCCAGCAGCTTAGCAGAATACACTGAAGCTTTCTTT. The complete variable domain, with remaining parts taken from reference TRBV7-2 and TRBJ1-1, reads GAGVSQSPSNKVTEKGKDVELRCDPISGHTALYWYRQSLGQGLEFLIYFQGNSAPDKSGLPSDRFSAERTGGSVSTLTIQRTQQEDSAVYLCASSLAEYTEAFFGQGTRLTVV.

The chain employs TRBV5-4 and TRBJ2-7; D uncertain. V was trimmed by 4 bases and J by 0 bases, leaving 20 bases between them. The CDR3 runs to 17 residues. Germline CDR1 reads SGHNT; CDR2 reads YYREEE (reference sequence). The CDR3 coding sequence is TGTGCCAGCAGCAGCTCCCCTCTAGGGATTAGCTCCTACGAGCAGTACTTC. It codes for CASSSSPLGISSYEQYF.

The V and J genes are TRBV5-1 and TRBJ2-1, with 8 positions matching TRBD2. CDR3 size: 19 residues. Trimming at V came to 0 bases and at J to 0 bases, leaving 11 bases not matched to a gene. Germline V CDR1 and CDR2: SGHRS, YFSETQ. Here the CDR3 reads CASSLGAGGPPSSYNEQFF. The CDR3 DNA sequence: TGCGCCAGCAGCTTGGGGGCGGGGGGCCCTCCGAGCTCCTACAATGAGCAGTTCTTC.

CDR3 amino acids: CASSQGTAFRGANVLTF. Written as DNA, the CDR3 is TGTGCCAGCAGCCAAGGGACTGCCTTCCGTGGGGCCAACGTCCTGACTTTC. V and J are TRBV13 and TRBJ2-6, with D perhaps TRBD2 (6 bases). The CDR3 has 17 amino acids. Trimming removed 5 bases at V and 3 bases at J, with 17 bases between. Per the germline V gene, CDR1 is PRHDT and CDR2 is FYEKMQ (reference sequence).

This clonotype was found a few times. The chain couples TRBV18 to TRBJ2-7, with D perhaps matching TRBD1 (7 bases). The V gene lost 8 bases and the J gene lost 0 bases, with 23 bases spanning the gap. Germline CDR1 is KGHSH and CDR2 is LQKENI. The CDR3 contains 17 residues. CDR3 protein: CASRTLTGRSGSYEQYF. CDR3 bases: TGTGCCAGCCGAACCCTGACAGGGAGGAGCGGCTCCTACGAGCAGTACTTC.

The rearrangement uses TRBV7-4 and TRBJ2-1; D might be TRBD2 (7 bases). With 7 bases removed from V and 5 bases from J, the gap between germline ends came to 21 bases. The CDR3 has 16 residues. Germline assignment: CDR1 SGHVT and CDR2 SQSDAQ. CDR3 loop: CASTIRWGGHDNEQFF. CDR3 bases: TGTGCCAGCACCATCAGGTGGGGGGGCCATGACAATGAGCAGTTCTTC.

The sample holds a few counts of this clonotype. For the CDR3, the DNA is TGTGCCAGCAGTTTGGAAGGCGGCAACTATGGCTACACCTTC. It encodes CASSLEGGNYGYTF. The V and J genes are TRBV28 and TRBJ1-2; D call uncertain. Per germline, CDR1 MDHEN and CDR2 SYDVKM. V shed 3 bases and J shed 2 bases, with 10 bases lying between them. The CDR3 totals 14 residues.

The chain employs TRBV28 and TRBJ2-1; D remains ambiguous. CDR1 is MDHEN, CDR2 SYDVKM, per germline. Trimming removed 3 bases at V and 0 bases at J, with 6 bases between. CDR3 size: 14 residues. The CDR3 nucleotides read TGTGCCAGCAGTTTTGGAGACTCCTACAATGAGCAGTTCTTC. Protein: CASSFGDSYNEQFF. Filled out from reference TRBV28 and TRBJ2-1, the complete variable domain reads DVKVTQSSRYLVKRTGEKVFLECVQDMDHENMFWYRQDPGLGLRLIYFSYDVKMKEKGDIPEGYSVSREKKERFSLILESASTNQTSMYLCASSFGDSYNEQFFGPGTRLTVL.

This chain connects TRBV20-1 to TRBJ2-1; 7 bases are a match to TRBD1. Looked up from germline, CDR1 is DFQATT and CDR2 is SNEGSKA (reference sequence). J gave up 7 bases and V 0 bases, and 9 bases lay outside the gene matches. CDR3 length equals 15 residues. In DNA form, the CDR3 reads TGCAGTGCTAGAGATGGCCAGGGGGACAGAAATGAGCAGTTCTTC. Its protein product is CSARDGQGDRNEQFF.

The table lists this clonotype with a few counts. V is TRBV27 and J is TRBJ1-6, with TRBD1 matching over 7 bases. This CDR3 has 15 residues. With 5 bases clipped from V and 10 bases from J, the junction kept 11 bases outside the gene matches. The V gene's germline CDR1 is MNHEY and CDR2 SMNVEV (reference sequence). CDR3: CASSTTDREWSPLHF. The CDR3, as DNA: TGTGCCAGCAGTACCACCGACAGGGAATGGTCACCCCTCCACTTT.

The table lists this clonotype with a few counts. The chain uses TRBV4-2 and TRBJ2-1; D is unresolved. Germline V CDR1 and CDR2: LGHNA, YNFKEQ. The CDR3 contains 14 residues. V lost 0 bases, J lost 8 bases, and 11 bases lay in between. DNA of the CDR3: TGTGCCAGCAGCCAAGAGCACAAATCGGATGAGCAGTTCTTC. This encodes CASSQEHKSDEQFF.

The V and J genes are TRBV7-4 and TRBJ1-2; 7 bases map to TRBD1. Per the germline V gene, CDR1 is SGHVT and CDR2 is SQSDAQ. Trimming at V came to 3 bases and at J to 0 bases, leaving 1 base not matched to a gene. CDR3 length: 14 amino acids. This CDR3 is CASSFGTANYGYTF. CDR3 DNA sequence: TGTGCCAGCAGCTTTGGGACAGCTAACTATGGCTACACCTTC.

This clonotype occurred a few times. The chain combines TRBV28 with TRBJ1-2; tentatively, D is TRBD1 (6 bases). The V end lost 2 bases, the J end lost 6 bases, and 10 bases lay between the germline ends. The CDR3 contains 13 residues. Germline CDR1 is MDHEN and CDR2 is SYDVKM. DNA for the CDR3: TGTGCCAGCAGTTTAGGTTCAGGGGATGGCTACACCTTC. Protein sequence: CASSLGSGDGYTF.

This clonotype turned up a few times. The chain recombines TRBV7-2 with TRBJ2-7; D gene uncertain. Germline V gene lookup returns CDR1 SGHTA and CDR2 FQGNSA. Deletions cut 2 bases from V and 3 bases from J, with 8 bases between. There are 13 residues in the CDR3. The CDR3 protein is CASSLNRVYEQYF. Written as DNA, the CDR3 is TGTGCCAGCAGCTTAAACAGAGTCTACGAGCAGTACTTC.